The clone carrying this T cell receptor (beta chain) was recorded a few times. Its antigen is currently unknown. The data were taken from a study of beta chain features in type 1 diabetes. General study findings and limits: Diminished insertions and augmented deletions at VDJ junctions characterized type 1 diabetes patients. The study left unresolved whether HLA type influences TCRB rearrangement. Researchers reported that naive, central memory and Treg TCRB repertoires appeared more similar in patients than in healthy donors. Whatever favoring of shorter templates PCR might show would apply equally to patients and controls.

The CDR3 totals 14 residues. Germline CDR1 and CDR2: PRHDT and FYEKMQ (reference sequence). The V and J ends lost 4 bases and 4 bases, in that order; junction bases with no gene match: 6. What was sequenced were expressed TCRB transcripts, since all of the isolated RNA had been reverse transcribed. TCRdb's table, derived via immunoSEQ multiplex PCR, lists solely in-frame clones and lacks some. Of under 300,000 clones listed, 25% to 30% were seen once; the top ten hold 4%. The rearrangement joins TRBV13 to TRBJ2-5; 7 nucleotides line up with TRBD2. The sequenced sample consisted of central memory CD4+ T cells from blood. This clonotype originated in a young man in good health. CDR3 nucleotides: TGTGCCAGCAGCTCAAGCACGGGAGGAGAGACCCAGTACTTC. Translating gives CASSSSTGGETQYF.